This T cell receptor (beta chain) was recovered during a study of T cells after yellow fever vaccination. This clonotype was detected many times. Its matching antigen is unknown. Findings of the study overall: Weaker, the secondary response had a peak occurring faster, on day 5 versus 15. Researchers cautioned that FACS-sorted repertoires could harbor abundant clonotypes contaminating from the bulk population. The booster saw the reappearance of most primary-vaccination clones (96% CD4, around 88% CD8).

The CDR3 consists of 14 residues. Looked up from germline, CDR1 is SGHTA and CDR2 is FQGNSA. Trimming at V came to 6 bases and at J to 1 base, leaving 3 bases not matched to a gene. The TCR cDNA carried a universal primer site and UMIs from 5'RACE template switching. TCRdb re-called the 5' RACE reads through MiXCR, storing one row per CDR3 protein. The sample lists 250,000 to 300,000 distinct CDR3 sequences, around 4.9% occurring once. V gene TRBV7-2 combines with J gene TRBJ2-3; 8 bases are a match to TRBD2. Source: CD4+ T cells sorted from PBMCs, taken on the day of the yellow fever booster vaccination. This clonotype was obtained from a man younger than 35 who received the YFV17D yellow fever vaccine. In DNA form, the CDR3 reads TGTGCCAGCAGTCGTAGCGGGGGCACAGATACGCAGTATTTT. Translating gives CASSRSGGTDTQYF.